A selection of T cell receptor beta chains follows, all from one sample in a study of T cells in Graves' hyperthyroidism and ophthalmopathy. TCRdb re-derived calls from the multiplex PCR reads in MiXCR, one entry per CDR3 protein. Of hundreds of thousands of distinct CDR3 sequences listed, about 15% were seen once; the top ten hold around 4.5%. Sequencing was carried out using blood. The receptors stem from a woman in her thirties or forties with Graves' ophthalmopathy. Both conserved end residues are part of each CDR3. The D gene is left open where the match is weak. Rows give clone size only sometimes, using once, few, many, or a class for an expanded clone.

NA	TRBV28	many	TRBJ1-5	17	TGTGCCAGCAGTTTCTGGGTCGGCAGAAATAGCAATCAGCCCCAGCATTTT	CASSFWVGRNSNQPQHF
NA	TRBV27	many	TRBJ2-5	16	TGTGCCAGCAGTTTAAACCCCAGGGTGAGACGGGAGACCCAGTACTTC	CASSLNPRVRRETQYF
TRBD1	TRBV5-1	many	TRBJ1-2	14	TGCGCCAGCAGCTTGGGGCATGGACAGGTCTGGTACACCTTC	CASSLGHGQVWYTF
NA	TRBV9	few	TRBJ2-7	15	TGTGCCAGCAGCGTGGACGCAGGGGCCACCTACGAGCAGTACTTC	CASSVDAGATYEQYF
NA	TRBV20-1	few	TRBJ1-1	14	TGCAGTGCTAGAGACCCGGGGGGCGACACTGAAGCTTTCTTT	CSARDPGGDTEAFF
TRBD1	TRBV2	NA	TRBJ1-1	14	TGTGCCAGCAGTGAAAGGGACAGGGGGATTTTGGCTTTCTTT	CASSERDRGILAFF
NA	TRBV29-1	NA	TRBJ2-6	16	TGCAGCGTCCCCTTAGGTCCGAGCTCTGGGGCCAACGTCCTGACTTTC	CSVPLGPSSGANVLTF
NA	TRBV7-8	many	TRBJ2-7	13	TGTGCCAGCAGCTTTCGACAGGCCCCCGAGCAGTACTTC	CASSFRQAPEQYF
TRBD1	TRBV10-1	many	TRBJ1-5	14	TGCGCCAGCAGGGGACAGGGGTGGAATCAGCCCCAGCATTTT	CASRGQGWNQPQHF
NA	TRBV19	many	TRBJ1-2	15	TGTGCCAGTAGTATCGGCCGGGGAACGTCCTATGGCTACACCTTC	CASSIGRGTSYGYTF
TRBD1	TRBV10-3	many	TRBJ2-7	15	TGTGCCATCAGCAAAGGACAGGGGCCTAGCTACGAGCAGTACTTC	CAISKGQGPSYEQYF
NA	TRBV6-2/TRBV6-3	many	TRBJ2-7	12	TGTGCCAGCGGGAGGCAACCCTACGAGCAGTACTTC	CASGRQPYEQYF
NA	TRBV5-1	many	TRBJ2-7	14	TGCGCCAGCAAAAAAACTGCGGCCGGTTACGAGCAGTACTTC	CASKKTAAGYEQYF
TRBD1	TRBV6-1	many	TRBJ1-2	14	TGTGCCAGCACTATTGGGACAGGGAACTATGGCTACACCTTC	CASTIGTGNYGYTF
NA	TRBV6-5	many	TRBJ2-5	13	TGTGCCAGCAGTTACGGCCGGCAAGAGACCCAGTACTTC	CASSYGRQETQYF
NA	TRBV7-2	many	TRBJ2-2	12	TGTGCCAGCAGCTCCCCCCCCGGGGAGCTGTTTTTT	CASSSPPGELFF
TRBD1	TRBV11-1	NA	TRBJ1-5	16	TGTGCCAGCAGCTTAGTGGGCAGGGGGGGCGGTCAGCCCCAGCATTTT	CASSLVGRGGGQPQHF